This T cell receptor (beta chain) derives from a study of monozygotic twins with inflammatory bowel disease. From whole blood, total RNA was isolated without any sorting of T cells. Germline V CDR1 and CDR2: ENHRY, SYGVKD. This CDR3 spans 11 amino acids. From its re-call of the 5' RACE reads, TCRdb lists each CDR3 protein once, without DNA. Across under 200,000 distinct CDR3 sequences, the top ten clones capture under 3.5% of the sample. The sequence was obtained from a human donor with ulcerative colitis or Crohn's disease, or a healthy co-twin of an affected twin (not recorded which). The sample comprised blood. The chain has TRBV10-3 and TRBJ2-7; as DNA is missing, the TRBD1 call by TCRdb cannot be tested. CDR3 residues: CAISAQGGQYF.